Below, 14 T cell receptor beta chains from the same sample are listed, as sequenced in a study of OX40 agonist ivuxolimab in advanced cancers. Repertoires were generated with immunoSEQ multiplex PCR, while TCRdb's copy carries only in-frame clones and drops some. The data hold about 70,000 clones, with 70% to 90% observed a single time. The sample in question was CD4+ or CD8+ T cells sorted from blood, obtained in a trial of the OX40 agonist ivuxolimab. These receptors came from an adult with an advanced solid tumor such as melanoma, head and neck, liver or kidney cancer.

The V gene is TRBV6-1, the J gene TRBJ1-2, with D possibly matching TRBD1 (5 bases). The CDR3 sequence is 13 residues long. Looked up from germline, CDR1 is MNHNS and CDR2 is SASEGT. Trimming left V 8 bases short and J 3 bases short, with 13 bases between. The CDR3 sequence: CASDPGKDYGYTF. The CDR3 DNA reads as TGTGCCAGCGACCCAGGGAAGGACTATGGCTACACCTTC.

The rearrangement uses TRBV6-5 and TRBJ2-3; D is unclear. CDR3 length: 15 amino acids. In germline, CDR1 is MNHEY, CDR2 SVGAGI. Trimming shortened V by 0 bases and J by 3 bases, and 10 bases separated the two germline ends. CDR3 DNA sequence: TGTGCCAGCAGTTACTCAGGAACCTCGACAGATACGCAGTATTTT. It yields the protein CASSYSGTSTDTQYF.

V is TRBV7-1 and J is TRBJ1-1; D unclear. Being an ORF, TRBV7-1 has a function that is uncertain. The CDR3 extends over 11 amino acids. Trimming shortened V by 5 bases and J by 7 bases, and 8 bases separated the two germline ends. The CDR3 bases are TGTGCCAGCAGCCCCAAGGTTGAAGCTTTCTTT. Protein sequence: CASSPKVEAFF.

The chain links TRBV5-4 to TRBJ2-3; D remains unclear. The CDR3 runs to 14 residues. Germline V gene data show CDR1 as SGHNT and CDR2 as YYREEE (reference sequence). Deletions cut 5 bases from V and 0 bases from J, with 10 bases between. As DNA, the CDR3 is TGTGCCAGCAGGCCTTCTACTAGCACAGATACGCAGTATTTT. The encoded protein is CASRPSTSTDTQYF.

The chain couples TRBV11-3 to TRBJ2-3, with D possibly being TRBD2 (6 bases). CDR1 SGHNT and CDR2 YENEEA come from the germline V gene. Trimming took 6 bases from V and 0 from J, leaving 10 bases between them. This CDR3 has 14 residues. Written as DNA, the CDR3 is TGTGCCAGCAGTAGCGGTTCTAGCACAGATACGCAGTATTTT. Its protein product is CASSSGSSTDTQYF. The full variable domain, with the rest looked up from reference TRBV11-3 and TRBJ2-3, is EAGVVQSPRYKIIEKKQPVAFWCNPISGHNTLYWYLQNLGQGPELLIRYENEEAVDDSQLPKDRFSAERLKGVDSTLKIQPAELGDSAVYLCASSSGSSTDTQYFGPGTRLTVL.

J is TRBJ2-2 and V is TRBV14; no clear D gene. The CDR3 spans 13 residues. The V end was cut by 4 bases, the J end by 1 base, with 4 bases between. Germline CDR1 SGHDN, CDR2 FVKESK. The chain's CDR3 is CASSRQNTGELFF. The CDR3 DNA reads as TGTGCCAGCAGCCGGCAGAACACCGGGGAGCTGTTTTTT.

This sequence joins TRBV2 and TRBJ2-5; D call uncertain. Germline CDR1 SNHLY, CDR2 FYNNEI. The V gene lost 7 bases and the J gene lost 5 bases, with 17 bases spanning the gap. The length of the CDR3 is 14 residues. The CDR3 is CASTPMGRVETQYF. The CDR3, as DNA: TGTGCCAGCACCCCAATGGGCAGAGTGGAGACCCAGTACTTC.

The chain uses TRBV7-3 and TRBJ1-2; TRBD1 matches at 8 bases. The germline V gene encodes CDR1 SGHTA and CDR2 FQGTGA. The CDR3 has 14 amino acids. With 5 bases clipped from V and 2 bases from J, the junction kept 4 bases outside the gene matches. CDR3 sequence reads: CASSHRGSNYGYTF. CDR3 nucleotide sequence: TGTGCCAGCAGCCACAGGGGGTCGAACTATGGCTACACCTTC.

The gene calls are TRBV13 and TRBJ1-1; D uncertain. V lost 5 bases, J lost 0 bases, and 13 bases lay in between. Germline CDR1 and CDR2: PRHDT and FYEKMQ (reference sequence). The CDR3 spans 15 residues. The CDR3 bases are TGTGCCAGCAGCCCGAAAGCCCCGGTGAACACTGAAGCTTTCTTT. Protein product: CASSPKAPVNTEAFF.

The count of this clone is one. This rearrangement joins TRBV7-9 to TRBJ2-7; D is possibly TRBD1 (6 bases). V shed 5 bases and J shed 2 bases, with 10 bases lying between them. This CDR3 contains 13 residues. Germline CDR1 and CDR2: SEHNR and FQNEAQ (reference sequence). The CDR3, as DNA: TGTGCCAGCAGCAGGGACACAACCTACGAGCAGTACTTC. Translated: CASSRDTTYEQYF.

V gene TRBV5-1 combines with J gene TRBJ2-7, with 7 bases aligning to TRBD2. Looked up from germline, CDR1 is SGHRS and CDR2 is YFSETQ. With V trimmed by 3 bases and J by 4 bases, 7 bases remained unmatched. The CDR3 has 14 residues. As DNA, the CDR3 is TGCGCCAGCAGCTCTTCGGGGGGAGGGTACGAGCAGTACTTC. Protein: CASSSSGGGYEQYF.

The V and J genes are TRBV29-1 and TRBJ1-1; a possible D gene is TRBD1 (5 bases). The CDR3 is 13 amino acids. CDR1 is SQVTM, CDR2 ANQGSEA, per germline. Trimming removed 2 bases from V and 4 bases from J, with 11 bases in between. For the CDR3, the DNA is TGCAGCGTTGAACGGCAGGGTGGCACTGAAGCTTTCTTT. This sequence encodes CSVERQGGTEAFF.

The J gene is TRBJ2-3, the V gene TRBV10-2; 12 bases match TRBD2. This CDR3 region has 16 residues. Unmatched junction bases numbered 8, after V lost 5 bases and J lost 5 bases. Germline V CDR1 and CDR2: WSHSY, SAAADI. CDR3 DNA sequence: TGCGCCAGCAGTCCCAGACTAGCGGGGGTCAGAGATACGCAGTATTTT. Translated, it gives CASSPRLAGVRDTQYF.

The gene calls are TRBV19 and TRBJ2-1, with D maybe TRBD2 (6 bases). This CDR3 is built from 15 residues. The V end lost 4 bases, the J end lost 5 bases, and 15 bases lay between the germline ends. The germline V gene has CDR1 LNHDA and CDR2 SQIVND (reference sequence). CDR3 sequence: CASSTDRGLHNEQFF. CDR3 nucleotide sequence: TGTGCCAGTAGTACCGATCGGGGACTTCACAATGAGCAGTTCTTC.